Listed below are T cell receptor beta chains from one sample, sequenced in a study of cytomegalovirus exposure and HLA in healthy donors. Only in-frame clones appear in the TCRdb table, and some are missing; sequencing was by immunoSEQ multiplex PCR. The sample shows about 240,000 clones, around 81% of them seen only once. Sequencing used PBMCs. The receptors originated from a woman aged 60-70 years in good health and CMV-seropositive. Each CDR3 is given with its conserved first and last residue. The order of the fields is V gene, J gene, CDR3 protein.

>TRBV5-6|TRBJ1-5
CASSLEGAGAIIQPQHF
>TRBV19|TRBJ2-4
CASSIDPGGVQNIQYF
>TRBV5-1|TRBJ2-7
CASSGALTSGQLYEQYF
>TRBV7-9|TRBJ1-1
CASSFRNLGENTEAFF
>TRBV6-1|TRBJ1-2
CASTPDTLARYGYTF
>TRBV9|TRBJ2-1
CASSALAGEQFF
>TRBV5-1|TRBJ1-1
CASSLLTGRNAEAFF
>TRBV4-1|TRBJ1-6
CASKALGASSPLHF
>TRBV11-2|TRBJ2-3
CASSLDRGSSDTQYF
>TRBV6-5|TRBJ2-3
CASSYSTGGGTDTQYF
>TRBV9|TRBJ2-1
CASSVGQTNEQFF